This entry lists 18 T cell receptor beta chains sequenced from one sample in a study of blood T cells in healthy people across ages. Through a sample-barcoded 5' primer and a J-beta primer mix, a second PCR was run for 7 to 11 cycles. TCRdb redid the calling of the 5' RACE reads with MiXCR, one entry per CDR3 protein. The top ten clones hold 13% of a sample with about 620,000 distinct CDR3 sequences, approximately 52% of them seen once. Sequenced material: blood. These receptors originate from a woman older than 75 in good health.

The DNA for the CDR3 is TGTGCCAGCAGTGATGAGACAGGGGACGATTCACCCCTCCACTTT. It translates to CASSDETGDDSPLHF. This chain links TRBV2 with TRBJ1-6, with 8 bases that match TRBD1. This CDR3 is built from 15 residues. The junction had 6 bases not matched to a gene; V was cut back by 3 bases and J by 8 bases. Germline CDR1 reads SNHLY; CDR2 reads FYNNEI.

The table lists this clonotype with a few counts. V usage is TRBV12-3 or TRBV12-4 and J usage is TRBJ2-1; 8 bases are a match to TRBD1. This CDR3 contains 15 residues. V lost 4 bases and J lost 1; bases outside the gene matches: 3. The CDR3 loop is CASSSGGASYNEQFF. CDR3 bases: TGTGCCAGCAGTTCAGGGGGCGCGTCCTACAATGAGCAGTTCTTC.

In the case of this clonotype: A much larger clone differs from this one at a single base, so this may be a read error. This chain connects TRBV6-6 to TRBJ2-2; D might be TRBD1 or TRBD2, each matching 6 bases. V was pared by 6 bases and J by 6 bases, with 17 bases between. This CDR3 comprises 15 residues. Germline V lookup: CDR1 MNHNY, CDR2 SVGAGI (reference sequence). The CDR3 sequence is CASSSRRGDAGELFF. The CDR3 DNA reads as TGTGCCAGCAGCTCGCGGAGGGGGGACGCCGGGGAGCTGTTTTTT.

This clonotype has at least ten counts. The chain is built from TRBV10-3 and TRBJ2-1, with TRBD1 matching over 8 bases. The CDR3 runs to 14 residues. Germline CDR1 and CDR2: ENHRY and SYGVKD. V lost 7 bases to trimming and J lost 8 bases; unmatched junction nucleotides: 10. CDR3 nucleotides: TGTGCCATCAACAGGGGGGTTCTTACGGATGAGCAGTTCTTC. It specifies CAINRGVLTDEQFF.

This CDR3 is CASSPTWVRTEAFF. Here the CDR3 DNA reads TGTGCCAGCAGCCCAACATGGGTTCGCACTGAAGCTTTCTTT. This chain joins TRBV5-6 and TRBJ1-1; no definite D call. V was shortened by 4 bases and J by 4 bases, with 14 bases between the two germline ends. Per germline, CDR1 SGHDT and CDR2 YYEEEE. CDR3 length: 14 amino acids.

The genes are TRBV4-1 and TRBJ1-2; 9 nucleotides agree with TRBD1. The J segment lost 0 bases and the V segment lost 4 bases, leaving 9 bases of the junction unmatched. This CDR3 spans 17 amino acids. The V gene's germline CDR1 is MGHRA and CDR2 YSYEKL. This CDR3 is CASSLSGTGLANYGYTF. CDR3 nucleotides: TGCGCCAGCAGCCTCTCCGGGACAGGGCTTGCTAACTATGGCTACACCTTC.

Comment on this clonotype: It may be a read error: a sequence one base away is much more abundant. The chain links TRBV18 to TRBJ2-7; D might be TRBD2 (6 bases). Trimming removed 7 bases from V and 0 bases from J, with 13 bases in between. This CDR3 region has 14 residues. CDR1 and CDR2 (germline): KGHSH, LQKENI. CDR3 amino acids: CASCAGRGSYEQYF. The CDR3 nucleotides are TGTGCCAGCTGCGCTGGGCGGGGCTCCTACGAGCAGTACTTC.

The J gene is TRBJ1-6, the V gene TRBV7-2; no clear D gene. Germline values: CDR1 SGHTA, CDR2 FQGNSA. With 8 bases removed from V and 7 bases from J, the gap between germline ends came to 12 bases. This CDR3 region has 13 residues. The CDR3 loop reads CASGSLLNSPLHF. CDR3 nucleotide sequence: TGTGCCAGCGGATCCCTTCTCAATTCACCCCTCCACTTT. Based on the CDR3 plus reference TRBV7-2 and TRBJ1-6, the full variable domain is GAGVSQSPSNKVTEKGKDVELRCDPISGHTALYWYRQSLGQGLEFLIYFQGNSAPDKSGLPSDRFSAERTGGSVSTLTIQRTQQEDSAVYLCASGSLLNSPLHFGNGTRLTVT.

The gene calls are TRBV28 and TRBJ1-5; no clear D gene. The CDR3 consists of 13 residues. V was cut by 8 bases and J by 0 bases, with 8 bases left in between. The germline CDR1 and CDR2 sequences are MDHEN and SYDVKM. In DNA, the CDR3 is TGTGCCAGCGAAGGGTATAGCAATCAGCCCCAGCATTTT. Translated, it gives CASEGYSNQPQHF.

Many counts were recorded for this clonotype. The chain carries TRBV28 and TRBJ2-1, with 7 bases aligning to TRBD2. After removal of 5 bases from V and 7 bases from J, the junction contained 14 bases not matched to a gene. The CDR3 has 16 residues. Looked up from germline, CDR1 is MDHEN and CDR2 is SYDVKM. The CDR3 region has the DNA TGTGCCAGCAGTACCTTCCCGGGCGGGAGATGGAATGAGCAGTTCTTC. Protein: CASSTFPGGRWNEQFF.

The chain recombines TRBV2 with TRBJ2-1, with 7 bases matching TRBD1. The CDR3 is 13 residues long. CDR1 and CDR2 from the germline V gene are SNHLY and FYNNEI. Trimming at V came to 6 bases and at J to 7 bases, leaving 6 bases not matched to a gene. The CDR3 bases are TGTGCCAGCAGACCGGGACAGAGTAATGAGCAGTTCTTC. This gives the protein CASRPGQSNEQFF.

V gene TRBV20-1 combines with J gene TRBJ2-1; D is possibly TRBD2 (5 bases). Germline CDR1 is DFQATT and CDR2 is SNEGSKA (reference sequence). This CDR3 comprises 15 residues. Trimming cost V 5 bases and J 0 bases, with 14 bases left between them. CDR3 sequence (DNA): TGCAGTGCTCCTACCGGGAAGAGCTCCTACAATGAGCAGTTCTTC. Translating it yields CSAPTGKSSYNEQFF.

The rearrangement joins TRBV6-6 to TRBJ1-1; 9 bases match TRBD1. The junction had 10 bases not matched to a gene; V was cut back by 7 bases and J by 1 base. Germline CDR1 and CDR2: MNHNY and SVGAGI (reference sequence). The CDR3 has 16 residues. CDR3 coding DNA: TGTGCCAGCACCCGGCCCGGGACAGGGTCGAACACTGAAGCTTTCTTT. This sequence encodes CASTRPGTGSNTEAFF.

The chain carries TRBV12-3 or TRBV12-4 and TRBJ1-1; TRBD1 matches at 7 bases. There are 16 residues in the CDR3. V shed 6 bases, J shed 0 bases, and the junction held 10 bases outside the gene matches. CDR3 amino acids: CASSLRGRGMNTEAFF. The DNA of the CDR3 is TGTGCCAGCAGCCTAAGGGGCAGGGGGATGAACACTGAAGCTTTCTTT.

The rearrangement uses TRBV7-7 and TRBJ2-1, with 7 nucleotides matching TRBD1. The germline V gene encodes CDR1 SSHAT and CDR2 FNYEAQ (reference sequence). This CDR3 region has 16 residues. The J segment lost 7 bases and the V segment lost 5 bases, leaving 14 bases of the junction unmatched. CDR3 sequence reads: CASSAIATGRNNEQFF. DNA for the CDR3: TGTGCCAGCAGCGCCATAGCGACAGGGCGTAATAATGAGCAGTTCTTC.

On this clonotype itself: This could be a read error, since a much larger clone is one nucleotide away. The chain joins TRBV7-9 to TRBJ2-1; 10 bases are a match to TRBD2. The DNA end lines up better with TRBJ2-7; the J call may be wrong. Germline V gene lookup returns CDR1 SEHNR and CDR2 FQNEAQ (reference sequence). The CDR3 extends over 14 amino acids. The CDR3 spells CASNPSGSYNEQYF. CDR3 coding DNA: TGTGCCAGCAACCCTAGCGGGAGCTACAATGAGCAGTACTTC.

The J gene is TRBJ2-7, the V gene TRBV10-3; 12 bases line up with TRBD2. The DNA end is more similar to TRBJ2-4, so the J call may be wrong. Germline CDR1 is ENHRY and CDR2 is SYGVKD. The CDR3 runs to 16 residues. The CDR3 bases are TGTGCCATCAGCCCACTAGCGGGAGGTGCGGTAAACATTCAGTACTTC. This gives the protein CAISPLAGGAVNIQYF.

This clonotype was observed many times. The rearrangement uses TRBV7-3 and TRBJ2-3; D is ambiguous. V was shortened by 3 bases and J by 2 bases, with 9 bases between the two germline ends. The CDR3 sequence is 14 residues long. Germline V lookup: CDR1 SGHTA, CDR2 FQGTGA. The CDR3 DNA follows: TGTGCCAGCAGCTTGGCCTCCCCCACAGATACGCAGTATTTT. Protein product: CASSLASPTDTQYF. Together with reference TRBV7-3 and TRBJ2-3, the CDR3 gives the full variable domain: GAGVSQTPSNKVTEKGKYVELRCDPISGHTALYWYRQSLGQGPEFLIYFQGTGAADDSGLPNDRFFAVRPEGSVSTLKIQRTERGDSAVYLCASSLASPTDTQYFGPGTRLTVL.